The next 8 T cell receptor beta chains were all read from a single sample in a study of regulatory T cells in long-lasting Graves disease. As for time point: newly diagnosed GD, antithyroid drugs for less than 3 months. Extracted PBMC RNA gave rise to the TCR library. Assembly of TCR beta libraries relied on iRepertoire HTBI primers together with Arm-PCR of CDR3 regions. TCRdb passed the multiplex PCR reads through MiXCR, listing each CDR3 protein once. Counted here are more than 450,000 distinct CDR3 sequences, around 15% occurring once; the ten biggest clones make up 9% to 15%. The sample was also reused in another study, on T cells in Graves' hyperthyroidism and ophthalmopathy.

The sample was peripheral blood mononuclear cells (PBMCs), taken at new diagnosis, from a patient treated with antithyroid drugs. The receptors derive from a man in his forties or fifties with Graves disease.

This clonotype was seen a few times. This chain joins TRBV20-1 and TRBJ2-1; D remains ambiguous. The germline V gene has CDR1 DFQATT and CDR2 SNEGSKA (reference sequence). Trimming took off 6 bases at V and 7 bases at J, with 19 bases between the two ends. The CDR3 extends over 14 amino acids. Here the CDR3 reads CSAPILALRNEQFF. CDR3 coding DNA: TGCAGTGCCCCAATATTAGCTCTCCGGAATGAGCAGTTCTTC.

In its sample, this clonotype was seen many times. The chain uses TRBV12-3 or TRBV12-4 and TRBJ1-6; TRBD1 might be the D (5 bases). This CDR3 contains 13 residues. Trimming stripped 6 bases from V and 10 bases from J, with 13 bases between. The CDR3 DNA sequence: TGTGCCAGCAGGGGGGGAGCACGATCACCCCTCCACTTT. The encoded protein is CASRGGARSPLHF.

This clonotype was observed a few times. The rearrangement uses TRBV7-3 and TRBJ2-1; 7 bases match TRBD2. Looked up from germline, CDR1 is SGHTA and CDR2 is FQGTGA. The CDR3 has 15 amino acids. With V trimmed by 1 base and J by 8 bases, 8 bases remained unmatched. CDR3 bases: TGTGCCAGCAGCTTAAGACTAGCTGGAGGGGATGAGCAGTTCTTC. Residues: CASSLRLAGGDEQFF.

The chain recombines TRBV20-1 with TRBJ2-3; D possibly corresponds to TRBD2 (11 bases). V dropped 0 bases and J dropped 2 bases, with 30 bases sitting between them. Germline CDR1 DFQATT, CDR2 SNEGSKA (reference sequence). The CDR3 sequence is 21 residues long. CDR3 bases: TGCAGTGCTAGAGACGAAACGGGACAGGGGTTTAGCGGGAGGGTCACAGATACGCAGTATTTT. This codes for CSARDETGQGFSGRVTDTQYF.

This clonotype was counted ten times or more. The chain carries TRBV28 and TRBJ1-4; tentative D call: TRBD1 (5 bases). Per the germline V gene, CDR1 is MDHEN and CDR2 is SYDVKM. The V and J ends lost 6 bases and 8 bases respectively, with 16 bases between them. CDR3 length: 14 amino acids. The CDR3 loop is CASSSGTSGEKLFF. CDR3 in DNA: TGTGCCAGCAGCTCCGGGACTTCGGGGGAAAAACTGTTTTTT.

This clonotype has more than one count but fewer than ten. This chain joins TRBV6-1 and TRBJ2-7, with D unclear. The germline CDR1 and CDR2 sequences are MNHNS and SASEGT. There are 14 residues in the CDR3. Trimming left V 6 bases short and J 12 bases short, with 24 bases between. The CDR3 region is CASRISGERELWYF. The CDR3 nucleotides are TGTGCCAGCAGGATCTCTGGGGAACGAGAGTTGTGGTACTTC.

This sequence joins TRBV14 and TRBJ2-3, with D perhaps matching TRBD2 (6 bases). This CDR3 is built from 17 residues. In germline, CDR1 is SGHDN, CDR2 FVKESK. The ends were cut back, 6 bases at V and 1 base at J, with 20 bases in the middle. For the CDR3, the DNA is TGTGCCAGCAGTCCACGGGAGACATTTTGGGGCACAGATACGCAGTATTTT. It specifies CASSPRETFWGTDTQYF.

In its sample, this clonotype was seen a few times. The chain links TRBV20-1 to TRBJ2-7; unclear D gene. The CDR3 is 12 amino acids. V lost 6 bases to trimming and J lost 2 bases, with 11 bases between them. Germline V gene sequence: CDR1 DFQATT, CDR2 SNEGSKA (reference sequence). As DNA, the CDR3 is TGCAGTGCCACCGTTACCGCCTACGAGCAGTACTTC. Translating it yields CSATVTAYEQYF.